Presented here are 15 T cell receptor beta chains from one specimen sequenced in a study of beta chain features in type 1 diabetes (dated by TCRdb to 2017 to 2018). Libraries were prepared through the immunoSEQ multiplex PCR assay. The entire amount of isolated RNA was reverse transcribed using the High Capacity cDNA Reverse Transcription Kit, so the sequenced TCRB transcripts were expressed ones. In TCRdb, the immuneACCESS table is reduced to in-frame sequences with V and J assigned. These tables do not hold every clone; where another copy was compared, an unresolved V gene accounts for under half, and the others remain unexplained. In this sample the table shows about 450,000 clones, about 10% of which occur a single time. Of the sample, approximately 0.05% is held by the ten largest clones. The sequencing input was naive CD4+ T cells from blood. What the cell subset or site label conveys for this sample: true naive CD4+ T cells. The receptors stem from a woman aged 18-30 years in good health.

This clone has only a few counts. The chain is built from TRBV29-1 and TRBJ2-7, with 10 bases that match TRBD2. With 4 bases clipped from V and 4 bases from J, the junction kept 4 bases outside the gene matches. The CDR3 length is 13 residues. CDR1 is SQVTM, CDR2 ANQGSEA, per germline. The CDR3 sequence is CSVASGSMYEQYF. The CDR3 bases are TGCAGCGTTGCTAGCGGGAGTATGTACGAGCAGTACTTC.

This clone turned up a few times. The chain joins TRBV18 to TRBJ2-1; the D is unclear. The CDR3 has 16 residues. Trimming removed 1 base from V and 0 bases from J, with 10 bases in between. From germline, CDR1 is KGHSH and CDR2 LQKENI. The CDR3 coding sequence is TGTGCCAGCTCACCACGGGTAGGATCCTCCTACAATGAGCAGTTCTTC. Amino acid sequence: CASSPRVGSSYNEQFF.

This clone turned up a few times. CDR3 loop: CSVERQGTGLRNGYTF. The DNA for the CDR3 is TGCAGCGTTGAACGACAAGGGACAGGCCTAAGAAATGGCTACACCTTC. The chain recombines TRBV29-1 with TRBJ1-2; 8 bases agree with TRBD1. CDR3 size: 16 residues. Germline lookup yields CDR1 SQVTM and CDR2 ANQGSEA. The V gene end was trimmed by 2 bases and the J gene end by 6 bases; junction bases not matched to a gene: 14.

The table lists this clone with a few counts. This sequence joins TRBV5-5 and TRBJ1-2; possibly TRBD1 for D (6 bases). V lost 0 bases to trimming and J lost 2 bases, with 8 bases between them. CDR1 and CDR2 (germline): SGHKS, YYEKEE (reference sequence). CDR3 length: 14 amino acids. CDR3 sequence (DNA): TGTGCCAGCAGCTTGGGTCAGGGGAACTATGGCTACACCTTC. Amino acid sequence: CASSLGQGNYGYTF.

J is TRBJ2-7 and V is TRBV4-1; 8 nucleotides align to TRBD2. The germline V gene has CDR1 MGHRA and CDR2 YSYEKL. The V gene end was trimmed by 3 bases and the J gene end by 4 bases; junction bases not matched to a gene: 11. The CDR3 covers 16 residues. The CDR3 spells CASSHRLGTRWYEQYF. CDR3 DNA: TGCGCCAGCAGCCATAGACTCGGGACTAGATGGTACGAGCAGTACTTC.

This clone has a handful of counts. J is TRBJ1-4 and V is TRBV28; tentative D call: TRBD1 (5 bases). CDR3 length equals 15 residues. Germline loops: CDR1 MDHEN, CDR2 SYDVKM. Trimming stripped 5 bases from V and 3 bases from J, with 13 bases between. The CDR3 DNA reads TGTGCCAGCAGTCCTGGGGGGAAGGCTAATGAAAAACTGTTTTTT. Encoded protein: CASSPGGKANEKLFF.

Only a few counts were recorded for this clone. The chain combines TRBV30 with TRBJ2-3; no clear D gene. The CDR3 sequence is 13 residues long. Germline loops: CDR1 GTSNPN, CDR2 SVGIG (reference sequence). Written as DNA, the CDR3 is TGTTCCGAGAGTGTAGGGAGCACAGATACGCAGTATTTT. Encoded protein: CSESVGSTDTQYF.

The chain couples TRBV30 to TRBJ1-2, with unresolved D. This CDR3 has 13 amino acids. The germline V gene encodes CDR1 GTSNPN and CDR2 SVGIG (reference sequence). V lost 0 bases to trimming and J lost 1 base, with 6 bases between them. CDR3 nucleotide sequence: TGTGCCTGGAGTGTAAGACTTAACTATGGCTACACCTTC. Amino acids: CAWSVRLNYGYTF. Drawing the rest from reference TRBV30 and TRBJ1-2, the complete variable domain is SQTIHQWPATLVQPVGSPLSLECTVEGTSNPNLYWYRQAAGRGLQLLFYSVGIGQISSEVPQNLSASRPQDRQFILSSKKLLLSDSGFYLCAWSVRLNYGYTFGSGTRLTVV.

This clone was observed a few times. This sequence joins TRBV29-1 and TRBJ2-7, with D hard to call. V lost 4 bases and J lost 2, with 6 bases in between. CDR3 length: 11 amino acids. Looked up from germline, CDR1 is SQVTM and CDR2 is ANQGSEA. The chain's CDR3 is CSVVITYEQYF. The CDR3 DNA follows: TGCAGCGTTGTAATAACCTACGAGCAGTACTTC.

In DNA form, the CDR3 reads TGTGCCAGCAGCGCAACCCGGCGGCAGTTCTTC. It translates to CASSATRRQFF. V and J are TRBV7-9 and TRBJ2-1; D unclear. This CDR3 contains 11 residues. Germline V gives CDR1 SEHNR, CDR2 FQNEAQ (reference sequence). The V gene lost 5 bases and the J gene lost 12 bases, with 11 bases spanning the gap. The variable domain in full, completed from reference TRBV7-9 and TRBJ2-1, reads DTGVSQNPRHKITKRGQNVTFRCDPISEHNRLYWYRQTLGQGPEFLTYFQNEAQLEKSRLLSDRFSAERPKGSFSTLEIQRTEQGDSAMYLCASSATRRQFFGPGTRLTVL.

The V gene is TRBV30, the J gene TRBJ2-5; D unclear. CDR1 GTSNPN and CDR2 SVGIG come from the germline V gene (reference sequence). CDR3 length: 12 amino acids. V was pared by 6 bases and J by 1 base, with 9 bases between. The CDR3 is CACYPVQETQYF. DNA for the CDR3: TGTGCCTGTTACCCAGTCCAAGAGACCCAGTACTTC.

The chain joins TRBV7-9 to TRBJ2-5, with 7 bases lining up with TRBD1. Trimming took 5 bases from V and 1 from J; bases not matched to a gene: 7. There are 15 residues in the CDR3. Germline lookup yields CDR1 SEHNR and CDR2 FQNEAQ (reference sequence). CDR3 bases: TGTGCCAGCAGCCTACCGACAGGGACCCAAGAGACCCAGTACTTC. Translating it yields CASSLPTGTQETQYF.

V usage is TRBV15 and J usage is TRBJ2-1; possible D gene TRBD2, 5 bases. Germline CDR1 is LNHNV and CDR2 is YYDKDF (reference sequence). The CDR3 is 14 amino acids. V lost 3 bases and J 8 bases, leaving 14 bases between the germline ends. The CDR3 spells CATSRKLEAHEQFF. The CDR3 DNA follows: TGTGCCACCAGCAGGAAACTAGAGGCCCATGAGCAGTTCTTC. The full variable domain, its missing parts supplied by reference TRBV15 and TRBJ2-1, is DAMVIQNPRYQVTQFGKPVTLSCSQTLNHNVMYWYQQKSSQAPKLLFHYYDKDFNNEADTPDNFQSRRPNTSFCFLDIRSPGLGDTAMYLCATSRKLEAHEQFFGPGTRLTVL.

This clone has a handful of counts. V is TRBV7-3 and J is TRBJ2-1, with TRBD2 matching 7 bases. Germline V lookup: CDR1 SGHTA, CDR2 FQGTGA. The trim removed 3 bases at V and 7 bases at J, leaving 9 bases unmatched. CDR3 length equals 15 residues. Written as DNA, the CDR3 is TGTGCCAGCAGCTTTGCTCCTAGCGGATTAAATGAGCAGTTCTTC. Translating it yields CASSFAPSGLNEQFF.

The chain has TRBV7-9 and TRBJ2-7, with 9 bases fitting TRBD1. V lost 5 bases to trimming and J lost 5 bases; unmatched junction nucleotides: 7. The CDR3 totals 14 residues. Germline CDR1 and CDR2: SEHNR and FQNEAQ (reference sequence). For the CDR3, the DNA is TGTGCCAGCAGCCCGGGACAGGGATCCCACGAGCAGTACGTC. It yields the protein CASSPGQGSHEQYV.